This T cell receptor beta chain was identified during a study of control samples from healthy donors and cancer patients. Data came from immunoSEQ multiplex PCR; TCRdb stores just in-frame clones and leaves some out. The repertoire holds some 20,000 clones, with around nine tenths as singletons. This TCR was sampled from a woman aged 55-70 years with head and neck cancer. The sequenced material came from PBMCs.

The CDR3 reads CASRRRQGMTNTEAFF. DNA for the CDR3: TGTGCCAGCAGGAGACGACAGGGGATGACGAACACTGAAGCTTTCTTT. The J gene is TRBJ1-1, the V gene TRBV27; TRBD1 matches 8 bases. With 6 bases clipped from V and 1 base from J, the junction kept 10 bases outside the gene matches. The CDR3 covers 16 residues. Looked up from germline, CDR1 is MNHEY and CDR2 is SMNVEV (reference sequence).